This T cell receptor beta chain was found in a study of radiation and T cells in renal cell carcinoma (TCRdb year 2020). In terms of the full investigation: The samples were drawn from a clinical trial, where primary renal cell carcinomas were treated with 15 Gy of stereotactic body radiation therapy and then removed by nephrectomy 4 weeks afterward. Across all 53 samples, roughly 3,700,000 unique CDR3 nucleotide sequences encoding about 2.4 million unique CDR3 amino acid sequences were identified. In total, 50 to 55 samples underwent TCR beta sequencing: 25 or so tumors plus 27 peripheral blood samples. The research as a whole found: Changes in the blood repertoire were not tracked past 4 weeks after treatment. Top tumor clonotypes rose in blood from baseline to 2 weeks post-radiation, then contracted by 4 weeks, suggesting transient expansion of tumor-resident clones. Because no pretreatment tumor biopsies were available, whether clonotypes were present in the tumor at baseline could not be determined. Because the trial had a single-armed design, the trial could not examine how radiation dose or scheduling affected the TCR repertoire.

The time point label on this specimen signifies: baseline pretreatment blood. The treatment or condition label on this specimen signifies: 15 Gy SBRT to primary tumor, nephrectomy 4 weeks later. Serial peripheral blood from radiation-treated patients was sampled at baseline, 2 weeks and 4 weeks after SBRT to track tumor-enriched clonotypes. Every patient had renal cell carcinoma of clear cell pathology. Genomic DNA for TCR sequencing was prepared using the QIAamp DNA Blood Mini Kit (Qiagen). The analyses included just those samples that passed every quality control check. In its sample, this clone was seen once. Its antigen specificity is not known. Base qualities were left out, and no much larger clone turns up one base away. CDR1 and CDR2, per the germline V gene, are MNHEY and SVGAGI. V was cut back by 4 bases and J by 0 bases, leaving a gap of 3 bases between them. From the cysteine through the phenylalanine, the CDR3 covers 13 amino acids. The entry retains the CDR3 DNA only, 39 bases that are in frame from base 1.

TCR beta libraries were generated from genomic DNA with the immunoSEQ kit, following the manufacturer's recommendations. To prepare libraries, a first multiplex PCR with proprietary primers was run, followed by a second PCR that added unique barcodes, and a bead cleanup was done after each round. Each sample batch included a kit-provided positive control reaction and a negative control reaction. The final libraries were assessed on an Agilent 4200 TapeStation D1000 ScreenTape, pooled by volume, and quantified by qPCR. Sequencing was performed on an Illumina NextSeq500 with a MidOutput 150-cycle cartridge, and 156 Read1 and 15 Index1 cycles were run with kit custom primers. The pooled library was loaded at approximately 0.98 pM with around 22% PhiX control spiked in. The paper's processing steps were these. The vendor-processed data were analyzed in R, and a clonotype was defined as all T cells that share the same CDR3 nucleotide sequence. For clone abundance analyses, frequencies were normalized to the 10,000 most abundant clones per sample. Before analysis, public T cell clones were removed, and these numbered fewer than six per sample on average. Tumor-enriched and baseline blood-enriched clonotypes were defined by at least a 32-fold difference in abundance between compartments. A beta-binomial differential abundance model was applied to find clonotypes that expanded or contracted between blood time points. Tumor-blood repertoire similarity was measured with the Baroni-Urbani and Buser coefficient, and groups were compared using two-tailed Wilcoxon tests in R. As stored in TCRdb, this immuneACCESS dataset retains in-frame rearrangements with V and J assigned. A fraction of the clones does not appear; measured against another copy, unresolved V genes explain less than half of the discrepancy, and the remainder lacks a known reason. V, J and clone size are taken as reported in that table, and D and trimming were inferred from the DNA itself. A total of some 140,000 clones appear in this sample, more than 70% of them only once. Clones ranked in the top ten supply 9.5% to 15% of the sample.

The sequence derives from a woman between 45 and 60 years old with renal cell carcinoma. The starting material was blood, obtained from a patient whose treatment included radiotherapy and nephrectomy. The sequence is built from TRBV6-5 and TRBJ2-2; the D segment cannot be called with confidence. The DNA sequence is TGTGCCAGCAGTTGGTCGAACACCGGGGAGCTGTTTTTT. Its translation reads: CASSWSNTGELFF.